This T cell receptor (beta chain) was recorded in a study of immune characterization of retroperitoneal liposarcoma. The length of the CDR3 is 14 residues. Germline assignment: CDR1 MNHNS and CDR2 SASEGT. Trimming cost V 6 bases and J 4 bases, with 15 bases left between them. Using its own MiXCR run on the PCR reads, TCRdb lists one record per CDR3 protein. The sample lists more than 1,500 distinct CDR3 sequences; around 43% were seen once. The rearrangement uses TRBV6-1 and TRBJ1-1; D unclear. The source material was tumor tissue. This sequence was found in a female donor with retroperitoneal liposarcoma. The CDR3 protein is CASRQNSFGTEAFF. For the CDR3, the DNA is TGTGCCAGCAGACAGAACAGCTTTGGCACTGAAGCTTTCTTT.